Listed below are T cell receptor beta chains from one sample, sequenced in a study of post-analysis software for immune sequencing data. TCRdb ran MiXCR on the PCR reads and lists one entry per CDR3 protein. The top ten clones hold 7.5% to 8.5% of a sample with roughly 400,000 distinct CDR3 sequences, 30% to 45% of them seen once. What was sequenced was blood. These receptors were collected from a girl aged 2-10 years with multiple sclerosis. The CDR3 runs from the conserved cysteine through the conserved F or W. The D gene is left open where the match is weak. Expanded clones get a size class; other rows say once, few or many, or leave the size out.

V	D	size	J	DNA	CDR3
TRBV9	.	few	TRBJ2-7	TGTGCCAGCAGCGGACCGACACCCGAGGCTCGGCAGTACTTC	CASSGPTPEARQYF
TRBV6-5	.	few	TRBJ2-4	TGTGCCGGCGCTCAATTCGGGACATCCTCCTATGAGCAGTACTTC	CAGAQFGTSSYEQYF
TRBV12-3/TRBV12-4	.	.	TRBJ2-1	TGTGCCAGCAGTTTACCAGGGAATTTTTACAATGAGCAGTTCTTC	CASSLPGNFYNEQFF
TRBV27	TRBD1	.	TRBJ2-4	TGTGCCAGCACCCCGGAGACAGGGTGGGGAGAGCAGTACTTC	CASTPETGWGEQYF
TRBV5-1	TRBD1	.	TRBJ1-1	TGCGCCAGCAGCGCCGCCGGGACAGGGTTCACTGAAGCTTTCTTT	CASSAAGTGFTEAFF
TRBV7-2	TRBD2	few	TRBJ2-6	TGTGCCAGGCCCTTAGCGGGGGGGCTTGGGGCCAACGTCCTGACTTTC	CARPLAGGLGANVLTF
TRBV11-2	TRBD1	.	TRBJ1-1	TGTGCCAGCAGCTTAGGGGACAGGGCCAACACTGAAGCTTTCTTT	CASSLGDRANTEAFF
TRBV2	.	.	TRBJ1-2	TGTGCCAGCAGGACCCAGACCCACCCGGGGTATGGCTACACCTTC	CASRTQTHPGYGYTF
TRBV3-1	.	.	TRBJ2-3	TGTGCCAGCAGCCAAGCGGACCGATCGACAGATACGCAGTATTTT	CASSQADRSTDTQYF
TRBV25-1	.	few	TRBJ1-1	TGTGCCAGCAGAGACAGGAACACTGAAGCTTTCTTT	CASRDRNTEAFF
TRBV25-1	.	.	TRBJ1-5	TGTGCCAGCAAAAAAGGTAGAGAGAGGGTCGGCCCCAATCAGCCCCAGCATTTT	CASKKGRERVGPNQPQHF
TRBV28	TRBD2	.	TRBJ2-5	TGTGCCAGCAGTTTTTATAGCGGGGGGCGTCAAGAGACCCAGTACTTC	CASSFYSGGRQETQYF
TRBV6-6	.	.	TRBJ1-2	TGTGCCAGCATTCGAGGGGTTGGTGATGGCTACACCTTC	CASIRGVGDGYTF
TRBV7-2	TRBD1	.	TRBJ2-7	TGTGCCAGCAGCTTAGCTGGACAGGCACGGGAGCAGTACTTC	CASSLAGQAREQYF
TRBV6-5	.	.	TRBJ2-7	TGTGCCAGCAGCCGCCGCACAGGGTTCTCCTACGAGCAGTACTTC	CASSRRTGFSYEQYF